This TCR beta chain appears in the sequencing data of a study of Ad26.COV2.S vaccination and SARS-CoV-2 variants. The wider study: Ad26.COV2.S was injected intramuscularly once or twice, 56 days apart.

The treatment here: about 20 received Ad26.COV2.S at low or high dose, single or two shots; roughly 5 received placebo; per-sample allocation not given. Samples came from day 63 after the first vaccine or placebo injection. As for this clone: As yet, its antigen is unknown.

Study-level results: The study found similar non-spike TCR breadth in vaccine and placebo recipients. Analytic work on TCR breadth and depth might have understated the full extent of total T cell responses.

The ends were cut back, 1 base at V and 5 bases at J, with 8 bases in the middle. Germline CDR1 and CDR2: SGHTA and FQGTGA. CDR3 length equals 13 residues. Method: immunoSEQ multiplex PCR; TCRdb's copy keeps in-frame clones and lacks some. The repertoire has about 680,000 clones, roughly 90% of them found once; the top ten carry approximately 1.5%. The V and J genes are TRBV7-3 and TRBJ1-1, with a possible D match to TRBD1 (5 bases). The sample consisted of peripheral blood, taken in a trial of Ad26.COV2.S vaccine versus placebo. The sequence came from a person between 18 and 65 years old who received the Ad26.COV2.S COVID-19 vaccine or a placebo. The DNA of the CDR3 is TGTGCCAGCAGCTTAAGTGGGGGGACTGAAGCTTTCTTT. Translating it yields CASSLSGGTEAFF.